This T cell receptor (beta chain) was obtained from a study of cytomegalovirus exposure and HLA in healthy donors. Of note for this clone: What it binds is unknown.

This CDR3 is built from 12 residues. The germline V gene has CDR1 KGHSH and CDR2 LQKENI. The V and J ends lost 1 base and 5 bases respectively, with 6 bases between them. Amplification used 60 Vbeta primers and 13 Jbeta primers. Some clones are missing from TCRdb's copy, which holds only in-frame ones; the method was immunoSEQ multiplex PCR. The sample has about 75,000 clones, and its top ten clones hold 3% to 4%. Study-wide results and caveats: A later analysis found common viral pathogens apparently linked to several of the most significant clusters. TCR beta V- and J-gene trimming, according to a later analysis, was linked to a missense DCLRE1C variant.

The sequence was collected from a man aged 18 to 35 in good health and CMV-seropositive. The material sequenced was PBMCs. J is TRBJ2-7 and V is TRBV18, with a weak D call TRBD2 (6 bases). CDR3 residues: CASSPREDEQYF. As DNA, the CDR3 is TGTGCCAGCTCACCACGGGAGGACGAGCAGTACTTC.